This passage covers 25 T cell receptor beta chains from one sample sequenced in a study of control samples from healthy donors and cancer patients. The protocol was immunoSEQ multiplex PCR, while the TCRdb copy is restricted to in-frame clones and leaves out a portion. The sample has over 200,000 clones; approximately 80% are singletons. Sequenced material: PBMCs. These TCRs come from a woman aged 55 to 70 with lung cancer.

The chain combines TRBV28 with TRBJ1-5; a weak D match, TRBD1 (6 bases). V lost 7 bases and J lost 0, with 19 bases in between. CDR1 and CDR2 (germline): MDHEN, SYDVKM. This CDR3 has 17 amino acids. The CDR3 region has the DNA TGTGCCAGCACCGAACCGCCCGGACAGTATAGCAATCAGCCCCAGCATTTT. It is translated as CASTEPPGQYSNQPQHF. Looking up the rest from reference TRBV28 and TRBJ1-5 gives the full variable domain: DVKVTQSSRYLVKRTGEKVFLECVQDMDHENMFWYRQDPGLGLRLIYFSYDVKMKEKGDIPEGYSVSREKKERFSLILESASTNQTSMYLCASTEPPGQYSNQPQHFGDGTRLSIL.

This chain joins TRBV5-1 and TRBJ2-5; 7 bases are shared with TRBD2. Germline CDR1 SGHRS, CDR2 YFSETQ. V lost 4 bases to trimming and J lost 4 bases; unmatched junction nucleotides: 10. CDR3 length: 15 residues. Here the CDR3 DNA reads TGCGCCAGCAGCCTCCGGGATGGGGAGGGAGAGACCCAGTACTTC. Protein sequence: CASSLRDGEGETQYF.

The chain couples TRBV27 to TRBJ1-1; no reliable D call. Looked up from germline, CDR1 is MNHEY and CDR2 is SMNVEV (reference sequence). Deletions cut 0 bases from V and 0 bases from J, with 14 bases between. CDR3 length equals 17 residues. The CDR3 reads CASSLSPPGYMNTEAFF. CDR3 DNA sequence: TGTGCCAGCAGTTTATCCCCCCCAGGCTACATGAACACTGAAGCTTTCTTT.

The chain uses TRBV7-2 and TRBJ2-5; TRBD1 matches 9 bases. This CDR3 is 14 amino acids long. V lost 4 bases to trimming and J lost 5 bases; unmatched junction nucleotides: 5. Germline V gives CDR1 SGHTA, CDR2 FQGNSA. The DNA of the CDR3 is TGTGCCAGCAGCTCCTGGACAGGGGTGGAGACCCAGTACTTC. Translated, it gives CASSSWTGVETQYF.

This chain joins TRBV7-3 and TRBJ1-1, with D hard to call. The CDR3 consists of 13 residues. Germline V gives CDR1 SGHTA, CDR2 FQGTGA. Trimming stripped 1 base from V and 5 bases from J, with 8 bases between. The CDR3 DNA follows: TGTGCCAGCAGCTTAAGTGAAGGGACTGAAGCTTTCTTT. This gives the protein CASSLSEGTEAFF. Using reference TRBV7-3 and TRBJ1-1 for the parts outside the CDR3, the full variable domain is GAGVSQTPSNKVTEKGKYVELRCDPISGHTALYWYRQSLGQGPEFLIYFQGTGAADDSGLPNDRFFAVRPEGSVSTLKIQRTERGDSAVYLCASSLSEGTEAFFGQGTRLTVV.

The V and J genes are TRBV3-1 (or the pseudogene TRBV3-2) and TRBJ2-1; no clear D gene. Looked up from germline, CDR1 is LGHDT and CDR2 is YNNKEL (reference sequence). The CDR3 is 14 residues long. Trimming left V 4 bases short and J 6 bases short, with 13 bases between. The CDR3 protein is CASSPLVPGNEQFF. The CDR3 coding sequence is TGTGCCAGCAGCCCCCTTGTACCAGGCAATGAGCAGTTCTTC.

This chain links TRBV19 with TRBJ2-4, with D unresolved. The CDR3 is 14 amino acids. Germline V lookup: CDR1 LNHDA, CDR2 SQIVND (reference sequence). V was cut by 5 bases and J by 11 bases, with 19 bases left in between. CDR3 in amino acids: CASSQPGPDAVQYF. Written as DNA, the CDR3 is TGTGCCAGTAGTCAACCGGGCCCCGACGCCGTTCAGTACTTC.

Details on this clone: Its ends do not fully match the called genes, so a read error is possible. This rearrangement joins TRBV7-8 to TRBJ2-7, with 9 nucleotides matching TRBD1. There are 16 residues in the CDR3. The germline gives CDR1 SGHVS, CDR2 FQNEAQ. CDR3 loop: CASSLVGGTGWYEQYF. CDR3 DNA sequence: TGTGCCAGCAGTTTAGTAGGTGGGACAGGGTGGTACGAGCAGTACTTC.

The V call is TRBV3-1 (or the pseudogene TRBV3-2), the J call TRBJ1-6; D remains unclear. Germline V CDR1 and CDR2: LGHDT, YNNKEL (reference sequence). With 1 base removed from V and 5 bases from J, the gap between germline ends came to 6 bases. This CDR3 is 14 amino acids long. The CDR3 is CASSQVRDNSPLHF. The CDR3 DNA sequence: TGTGCCAGCAGCCAAGTCCGGGATAATTCACCCCTCCACTTT.

The sample holds many counts of this clone. This chain links TRBV5-1 with TRBJ2-1; possibly TRBD2 for D (6 bases). The germline V gene has CDR1 SGHRS and CDR2 YFSETQ. This CDR3 spans 13 amino acids. Trimming removed 4 bases at V and 6 bases at J, with 11 bases between. For the CDR3, the DNA is TGCGCCAGCAGCCCGGGACTTCTCAATGAGCAGTTCTTC. Translating it yields CASSPGLLNEQFF.

The chain uses TRBV21-1 and TRBJ2-7; the D call of TRBD2 is as the table states it, not checked on the DNA. TRBV21-1 is termed a pseudogene. The CDR3 consists of 11 residues. CDR3 sequence reads: CASQVGGEQYF. CDR3 nucleotides: TGTGCCTCACAGGTGGGGGGCGAGCAGTACTTC.

CDR3 DNA sequence: TGCAGTGCTAGTATTCCTGAAGCTTTCTTT. It translates to CSASIPEAFF. V is TRBV20-1 and J is TRBJ1-1; D remains ambiguous. V was pared by 3 bases and J by 6 bases, with 5 bases between. Germline CDR1 and CDR2: DFQATT and SNEGSKA (reference sequence). This CDR3 contains 10 residues.

The CDR3 region is CASSFLGDAEAFF. In nucleotides, the CDR3 is TGTGCCAGCAGTTTTTTGGGGGACGCTGAAGCTTTCTTT. The chain couples TRBV12-3 or TRBV12-4 to TRBJ1-1; perhaps TRBD1 as D (5 bases). Between the trimmed V and J ends, which lost 3 bases and 6 bases, there was a span of 11 bases. CDR3 size: 13 residues.

This rearrangement joins TRBV7-9 to TRBJ2-7, with 7 bases that match TRBD1. Germline V gives CDR1 SEHNR, CDR2 FQNEAQ (reference sequence). J was trimmed by 4 bases and V by 1 base; bases with no gene match: 1. CDR3 size: 13 residues. DNA for the CDR3: TGTGCCAGCAGCTTAGACAGGGGTTACGAGCAGTACTTC. Its translation is CASSLDRGYEQYF.

V usage is TRBV19 and J usage is TRBJ2-7; D could derive from TRBD1 or TRBD2 (6 bases each). The germline V and J ends were trimmed by 4 bases and 2 bases, with 12 bases remaining between them. The CDR3 sequence is 14 residues long. Germline CDR1 is LNHDA and CDR2 is SQIVND (reference sequence). Here the CDR3 DNA reads TGTGCCAGTAGTACCACGGGGGCCGCCTACGAGCAGTACTTC. Residues: CASSTTGAAYEQYF.

V gene TRBV10-1 combines with J gene TRBJ2-3; tentative D call: TRBD2 (6 bases). The CDR3 runs to 15 residues. Germline V lookup: CDR1 WNHNN, CDR2 SYGVQD (reference sequence). Trimming stripped 3 bases from V and 1 base from J, with 11 bases between. The CDR3 loop reads CASSELAGRTDTQYF. The DNA for the CDR3 is TGCGCCAGCAGTGAATTGGCGGGGCGCACAGATACGCAGTATTTT.

The sample holds one count of this clone. The chain has TRBV6-5 and TRBJ1-6; TRBD1 is a possible D gene (5 bases). Trimming cost V 4 bases and J 7 bases, with 11 bases left between them. This CDR3 comprises 14 residues. In germline, CDR1 is MNHEY, CDR2 SVGAGI. The CDR3 bases are TGTGCCAGCAGTTTAGAACACAGGAATTCACCCCTCCACTTT. Amino acids: CASSLEHRNSPLHF.

This clone showed up just a few times. The rearrangement links TRBV2 to TRBJ2-2; D tentatively reads TRBD1 or TRBD2 (6 bases each). The CDR3 sequence is 17 residues long. Germline V lookup: CDR1 SNHLY, CDR2 FYNNEI. Between the trimmed V and J ends, which lost 7 bases and 8 bases, there was a span of 26 bases. In DNA form, the CDR3 reads TGTGCCAGCACCGGAGGCGAGCGGGCGCCCCAGGGGGGGGAGCTGTTTTTT. Translated, it gives CASTGGERAPQGGELFF.

In its sample, this clone was seen a few times. V and J are TRBV18 and TRBJ1-1; 7 positions match TRBD1. Germline CDR1 reads KGHSH; CDR2 reads LQKENI. The CDR3 totals 14 residues. The V and J ends lost 1 base and 6 bases, in that order; junction bases with no gene match: 5. Here the CDR3 reads CASSPQGASSEAFF. CDR3 in DNA: TGTGCCAGCTCACCACAGGGGGCCTCATCTGAAGCTTTCTTT.

The V call is TRBV19, the J call TRBJ2-7; possibly TRBD2 for D (6 bases). The V gene lost 3 bases and the J gene lost 5 bases, with 14 bases spanning the gap. Germline V gives CDR1 LNHDA, CDR2 SQIVND (reference sequence). The length of the CDR3 is 14 residues. CDR3 sequence reads: CASSIISGVDEQYF. The CDR3 nucleotides are TGTGCCAGTAGTATTATTAGCGGTGTAGACGAGCAGTACTTC.

This clone was observed a handful of times. V is TRBV7-9 and J is TRBJ1-1; 7 bases map to TRBD1. The CDR3 totals 14 residues. Germline assignment: CDR1 SEHNR and CDR2 FQNEAQ (reference sequence). J was trimmed by 5 bases and V by 8 bases; bases with no gene match: 11. This CDR3 is CASHWGTEWTEAFF. The CDR3 DNA sequence: TGTGCCAGCCATTGGGGGACAGAGTGGACTGAAGCTTTCTTT.

This rearrangement joins TRBV5-5 to TRBJ2-3; 8 nucleotides agree with TRBD1. The CDR3 loop spans 15 amino acids. Germline CDR1 is SGHKS and CDR2 is YYEKEE (reference sequence). Trimming took 5 bases from V and 4 from J; bases not matched to a gene: 9. This chain's CDR3 is CASRPGGQRADTQYF. The CDR3 region has the DNA TGTGCCAGCAGACCAGGGGGCCAAAGGGCAGATACGCAGTATTTT.

The chain has TRBV5-1 and TRBJ1-1; D possibly corresponds to TRBD1 (6 bases). Germline loops: CDR1 SGHRS, CDR2 YFSETQ. V lost 4 bases and J lost 1, with 14 bases in between. The CDR3 covers 15 residues. The CDR3 DNA reads TGCGCCAGCAGCACACTCCAGGGGAGGAACACTGAAGCTTTCTTT. This encodes CASSTLQGRNTEAFF.

This clone was picked up a small number of times. This CDR3 reads CASSHKGWNTEAFF. The CDR3 nucleotides read TGTGCCAGCAGCCACAAGGGATGGAACACTGAAGCTTTCTTT. This chain connects TRBV3-1 (or the pseudogene TRBV3-2) to TRBJ1-1; no clear D gene. Germline CDR1 is LGHDT and CDR2 is YNNKEL (reference sequence). V was clipped by 3 bases and J by 1 base, with 9 bases between them. The CDR3 is made up of 14 amino acids.

This clone was detected once. The rearrangement uses TRBV6-1 and TRBJ1-1; D unclear. CDR1 MNHNS and CDR2 SASEGT come from the germline V gene. The CDR3 contains 14 residues. With 1 base removed from V and 3 bases from J, the gap between germline ends came to 9 bases. For the CDR3, the DNA is TGTGCCAGCAGTGAAGTGGCAATATACACTGAAGCTTTCTTT. This codes for CASSEVAIYTEAFF.